This TCR beta chain was obtained from a study of chemoradiotherapy in HPV16-positive cancers. Broader study findings: Functional assays defining HPV-specific T cells used only a couple of HPV16-positive patients.

Turning to this clone: Its cognate antigen is unknown.

Method: immunoSEQ multiplex PCR; TCRdb's copy keeps in-frame clones and lacks some. The sample has around 68,000 clones, roughly 86% seen once. Germline V gene lookup returns CDR1 LNHDA and CDR2 SQIVND (reference sequence). This CDR3 spans 15 amino acids. V was shortened by 2 bases and J by 6 bases, with 14 bases between the two germline ends. This receptor was obtained from a human donor with HPV-associated anogenital cancer. This rearrangement joins TRBV19 to TRBJ2-1; a weak D match, TRBD2 (7 bases). Specimen: blood, collected from a patient who underwent chemoradiotherapy. In DNA, the CDR3 is TGTGCCAGTAGTATACTGGGGGGGCTAGTCAATGAGCAGTTCTTC. It codes for CASSILGGLVNEQFF.